This TCR beta chain was observed in a study of cytomegalovirus exposure and HLA in healthy donors. Study details: Both the approximately 130 validation repertoires and the 600 to 750 first-cohort repertoires used the same platform, as reported by a later analysis. Findings and limits, study-wide: The TCR clusters that emerged in the first cohort tended, a later analysis found, to co-occur in the 120 or so validation repertoires.

A note on this clone: The antigen is undetermined.

The CDR3 extends over 16 amino acids. V was clipped by 0 bases and J by 4 bases; unmatched bases: 9. CDR1 and CDR2 (germline): SGHNT, YYREEE (reference sequence). TCRdb's copy holds only in-frame clones and misses some; the assay was immunoSEQ multiplex PCR. The repertoire holds approximately 120,000 clones, roughly nine tenths seen once, with about 1.1% in the top ten. Among the 120 or so subjects of the validation cohort, separate from the roughly 670-subject first cohort, were the donors. The V gene is TRBV5-4, the J gene TRBJ2-7; 8 nucleotides align to TRBD2. The sequencing input was PBMCs. This receptor was taken from a woman aged 18-29 years in good health and CMV-seronegative. In nucleotides, the CDR3 is TGTGCCAGCAGCTTGGTTCGCAGGACTAGCAAGTACGAGCAGTACGTC. This sequence encodes CASSLVRRTSKYEQYV.